A single sample gave rise to the 10 T cell receptor beta chains below, sequenced in a study of neurological immune-mediated disorders. TCRdb fed the 5' RACE reads into MiXCR, producing one record per CDR3 protein. Here the sample spans approximately 50,000 distinct CDR3 sequences, 10% to 13% being singletons. Source material: PBMCs. The receptor source for this set is a man aged 70-80 years with HTLV-1-associated myelopathy (HAM/TSP).

This clonotype was picked up many times. The chain employs TRBV20-1 and TRBJ2-1; D unclear. The V and J ends lost 0 bases and 10 bases respectively, with 10 bases between them. Per the germline V gene, CDR1 is DFQATT and CDR2 is SNEGSKA (reference sequence). CDR3 length: 12 residues. Written as DNA, the CDR3 is TGCAGTGCTAGAGATGATGGCGTAGAGCAGTTCTTC. Its translation: CSARDDGVEQFF.

This clonotype was counted ten times or more. This chain uses TRBV5-1 with TRBJ2-7; D is ambiguous. In germline, CDR1 is SGHRS, CDR2 YFSETQ. The CDR3 consists of 11 residues. Trimming shortened V by 6 bases and J by 3 bases, and 7 bases separated the two germline ends. The CDR3 sequence is CASTENYEQYF. The CDR3 DNA reads TGCGCCAGCACCGAAAACTACGAGCAGTACTTC.

This clonotype was counted ten times or more. The chain carries TRBV7-3 and TRBJ2-7; D is unclear. The CDR3 consists of 15 residues. Germline V gives CDR1 SGHTA, CDR2 FQGTGA. Trimming left V 8 bases short and J 3 bases short, with 20 bases between. The CDR3 DNA reads TGTGCCAGCGCTGAGGCACACGGACGTGGCTACGAGCAGTACTTC. Translated: CASAEAHGRGYEQYF.

This clonotype was picked up a small number of times. The genes are TRBV20-1 and TRBJ1-5, with TRBD1 identical over 8 bases. Germline-derived CDR1 and CDR2 are DFQATT and SNEGSKA (reference sequence). The CDR3 contains 16 residues. V shed 4 bases, J shed 0 bases, and the junction held 8 bases outside the gene matches. The CDR3 bases are TGCAGTGCTATACAGGGGGTTACCCTTAGCAATCAGCCCCAGCATTTT. The encoded protein is CSAIQGVTLSNQPQHF.

This clonotype was recorded at least ten times. The chain is built from TRBV7-8 and TRBJ1-5; perhaps TRBD1 as D (5 bases). This CDR3 comprises 17 residues. Deletions cut 4 bases from V and 4 bases from J, with 20 bases between. Germline V CDR1 and CDR2: SGHVS, FQNEAQ. The CDR3 sequence: CASSSPSFSGTNQPQHF. The CDR3 coding sequence is TGTGCCAGCAGCTCACCGTCTTTTTCGGGGACTAATCAGCCCCAGCATTTT.

This clonotype was picked up many times. The J gene is TRBJ1-2, the V gene TRBV20-1, with 7 bases that match TRBD1. The CDR3 has 14 residues. The V and J ends lost 5 bases and 6 bases, in that order; junction bases with no gene match: 12. In germline, CDR1 is DFQATT, CDR2 SNEGSKA (reference sequence). The CDR3 nucleotides are TGCAGTGCTGATCCGCCGGGACAGCGGGATGGCTACACCTTC. As protein: CSADPPGQRDGYTF.

This clonotype was observed at least ten times. As DNA, the CDR3 is TGTGCCAGCAGCCTACAAAACTCGTATTACGAGCAGTACTTC. This encodes CASSLQNSYYEQYF. V gene TRBV7-2 combines with J gene TRBJ2-7, with D uncertain. This CDR3 has 14 residues. V lost 5 bases and J 4 bases, leaving 15 bases between the germline ends. CDR1 and CDR2 (germline): SGHTA, FQGNSA.

This clonotype has a count of ten or more. The chain joins TRBV27 to TRBJ2-3, with a possible D match to TRBD1 (7 bases). The CDR3 loop spans 15 amino acids. Between the trimmed V and J ends, which lost 7 bases and 2 bases, there was a span of 16 bases. The germline V gene has CDR1 MNHEY and CDR2 SMNVEV (reference sequence). The CDR3, as DNA: TGTGCCAGCAACCGTCGACAGGGACTCACAGATACGCAGTATTTT. This codes for CASNRRQGLTDTQYF.

At least ten counts were recorded for this clonotype. The chain combines TRBV12-3 or TRBV12-4 with TRBJ2-1, with D uncertain. V was cut by 3 bases and J by 4 bases, with 4 bases left in between. The CDR3 length is 12 residues. This chain's CDR3 is CASSFKYNEQFF. In DNA form, the CDR3 reads TGTGCCAGCAGTTTTAAGTACAATGAGCAGTTCTTC.

This clonotype occurred many times. This rearrangement joins TRBV6-5 to TRBJ1-2, with no clear D. The ends were cut back, 6 bases at V and 4 bases at J, with 15 bases in the middle. Germline V gene data show CDR1 as MNHEY and CDR2 as SVGAGI. The CDR3 is 14 residues long. CDR3 sequence (DNA): TGTGCCAGCAGAAAAGACGGGAGGAGCTATGGCTACACCTTC. This encodes CASRKDGRSYGYTF.